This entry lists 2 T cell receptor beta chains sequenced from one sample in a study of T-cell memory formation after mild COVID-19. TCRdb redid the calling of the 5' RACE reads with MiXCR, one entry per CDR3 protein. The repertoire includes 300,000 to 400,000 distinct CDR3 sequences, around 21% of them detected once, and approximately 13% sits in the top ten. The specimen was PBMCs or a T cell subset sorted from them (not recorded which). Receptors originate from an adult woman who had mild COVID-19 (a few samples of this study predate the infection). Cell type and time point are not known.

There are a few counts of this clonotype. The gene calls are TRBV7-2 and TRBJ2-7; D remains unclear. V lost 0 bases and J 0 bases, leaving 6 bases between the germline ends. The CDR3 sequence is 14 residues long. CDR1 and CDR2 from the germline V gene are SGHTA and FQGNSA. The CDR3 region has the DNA TGTGCCAGCAGCTTAGCACAGTTCTCCTACGAGCAGTACTTC. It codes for CASSLAQFSYEQYF. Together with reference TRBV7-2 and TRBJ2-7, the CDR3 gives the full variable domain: GAGVSQSPSNKVTEKGKDVELRCDPISGHTALYWYRQSLGQGLEFLIYFQGNSAPDKSGLPSDRFSAERTGGSVSTLTIQRTQQEDSAVYLCASSLAQFSYEQYFGPGTRLTVT.

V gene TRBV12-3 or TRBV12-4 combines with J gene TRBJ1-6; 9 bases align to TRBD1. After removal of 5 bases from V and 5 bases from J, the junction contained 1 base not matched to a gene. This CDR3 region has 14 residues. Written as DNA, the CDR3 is TGTGCCAGCAGTCGGACAGGGGATAATTCACCCCTCCACTTT. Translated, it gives CASSRTGDNSPLHF.